The rows below give T cell receptor beta chains drawn from one sample of a study of early T cells in non-severe SARS-CoV-2 infection. TCRdb itself ran the 5' RACE reads through MiXCR, one entry per CDR3 protein. The sample gives about 22,000 distinct CDR3 sequences, less than 5% of which show up once; 20% is in the top ten. Sample: whole blood. These receptors all stem from an adult who was a healthcare worker with PCR-confirmed SARS-CoV-2 infection or an uninfected control (not recorded which). Each CDR3 is given with its conserved first and last residue. Fields, in order: clone size, J gene, V gene, D gene, CDR3 protein, CDR3 DNA. The D gene is left open where the match is weak. Clone size is not always given. Where it is, it says once, few, many or a class for expanded clones.

size: many
J: TRBJ2-5
V: TRBV11-2
D: .
CDR3: CASSLIPGHKLEETQYF
DNA: TGTGCCAGCAGCTTGATCCCGGGCCACAAGTTGGAGGAGACCCAGTACTTC

size: many
J: TRBJ2-1
V: TRBV5-1
D: TRBD2
CDR3: CASSTGTSGRAWEQFF
DNA: TGCGCCAGCAGCACAGGGACTAGCGGGAGGGCCTGGGAGCAGTTCTTC

size: .
J: TRBJ1-5
V: TRBV15
D: TRBD1
CDR3: CATSIQGINQPQHF
DNA: TGTGCCACCAGCATACAGGGGATCAATCAGCCCCAGCATTTT

size: many
J: TRBJ2-6
V: TRBV6-1
D: .
CDR3: CASLTGSGANVLTF
DNA: TGTGCCAGTTTAACGGGCTCTGGGGCCAACGTCCTGACTTTC

size: few
J: TRBJ1-1
V: TRBV20-1
D: .
CDR3: CSARGGRDTEAFF
DNA: TGCAGTGCTAGAGGTGGAAGGGACACTGAAGCTTTCTTT

size: .
J: TRBJ1-1
V: TRBV7-2
D: .
CDR3: CASSLQENTEAFF
DNA: TGTGCCAGCAGCTTACAGGAAAACACTGAAGCTTTCTTT

size: many
J: TRBJ1-2
V: TRBV10-3
D: TRBD1
CDR3: CAISDPGGQGASYTF
DNA: TGTGCCATCAGTGACCCAGGTGGACAGGGGGCAAGCTACACCTTC

size: many
J: TRBJ2-2
V: TRBV6-5
D: .
CDR3: CASSYSEGGALSGELFF
DNA: TGTGCCAGCAGTTACTCGGAAGGGGGGGCTCTATCAGGGGAGCTGTTTTTT

size: many
J: TRBJ2-3
V: TRBV20-1
D: .
CDR3: CRVWGPSTDTQYF
DNA: TGCAGAGTTTGGGGGCCTAGCACAGATACGCAGTATTTT

size: many
J: TRBJ1-5
V: TRBV28
D: .
CDR3: CASSPQGTYHQPQHF
DNA: TGTGCCAGCAGCCCACAGGGAACATATCATCAGCCCCAGCATTTT

size: many
J: TRBJ2-1
V: TRBV4-3
D: TRBD2
CDR3: CASSQDDPTSGRYEQFF
DNA: TGCGCCAGCAGCCAAGATGACCCCACTAGCGGGAGGTATGAGCAGTTCTTC

size: few
J: TRBJ2-1
V: TRBV20-1
D: .
CDR3: CSADLGVVMRNEQFF
DNA: TGCAGTGCTGACCTCGGGGTGGTGATGCGCAATGAGCAGTTCTTC

size: .
J: TRBJ2-3
V: TRBV20-1
D: .
CDR3: CSARDRTDTQYF
DNA: TGCAGTGCTAGAGACAGGACAGATACGCAGTATTTT

size: many
J: TRBJ2-7
V: TRBV2
D: TRBD1
CDR3: CASSERGTGQYEQYF
DNA: TGTGCCAGCAGTGAAAGAGGGACAGGGCAATACGAGCAGTACTTC

size: many
J: TRBJ1-2
V: TRBV7-9
D: .
CDR3: CASTLEGVNYGYTF
DNA: TGTGCCAGCACCTTAGAGGGGGTCAACTATGGCTACACCTTC

size: many
J: TRBJ1-1
V: TRBV20-1
D: .
CDR3: CSAMTGNTEAFF
DNA: TGCAGTGCCATGACAGGGAACACTGAAGCTTTCTTT

size: many
J: TRBJ2-7
V: TRBV28
D: TRBD2
CDR3: CASSSLGSGSPQQYF
DNA: TGTGCCAGCAGTTCCCTTGGTAGCGGGAGCCCCCAGCAGTACTTC

size: .
J: TRBJ1-6
V: TRBV20-1
D: TRBD1
CDR3: CSAYRQGVVSPLHF
DNA: TGCAGTGCTTACCGACAGGGAGTAGTTTCACCCCTCCACTTT

size: many
J: TRBJ1-1
V: TRBV5-6
D: TRBD1
CDR3: CASSFLGQGGTEAFF
DNA: TGTGCCAGCAGCTTCTTAGGGCAGGGGGGCACTGAAGCTTTCTTT

size: many
J: TRBJ1-1
V: TRBV2
D: TRBD1
CDR3: CASSETGWSAEAFF
DNA: TGTGCCAGCAGTGAGACAGGGTGGAGCGCTGAAGCTTTCTTT

size: .
J: TRBJ1-1
V: TRBV29-1
D: .
CDR3: CSVESGGANTEAFF
DNA: TGCAGCGTGGAGAGTGGGGGGGCGAACACTGAAGCTTTCTTT

size: .
J: TRBJ2-5
V: TRBV20-1
D: .
CDR3: CSAPAVQETQYF
DNA: TGCAGTGCTCCAGCGGTTCAAGAGACCCAGTACTTC

size: .
J: TRBJ1-2
V: TRBV6-6
D: .
CDR3: CASTPQQYGYTF
DNA: TGTGCCAGCACCCCCCAGCAATATGGCTACACCTTC

size: many
J: TRBJ1-5
V: TRBV28
D: TRBD1
CDR3: CASSLVPGQGIEGNQPQHF
DNA: TGTGCCAGCAGTTTAGTACCGGGACAGGGTATCGAGGGCAATCAGCCCCAGCATTTT

size: .
J: TRBJ2-7
V: TRBV7-9
D: TRBD1
CDR3: CASSLAGQGYEQYF
DNA: TGTGCCAGCAGCTTAGCGGGACAGGGCTACGAGCAGTACTTC

size: .
J: TRBJ1-1
V: TRBV27
D: .
CDR3: CASSTQTGGGTEAFF
DNA: TGTGCCAGCAGTACACAGACAGGCGGAGGCACTGAAGCTTTCTTT

size: many
J: TRBJ2-7
V: TRBV7-9
D: TRBD1
CDR3: CASSFEGIMGTEGMIYEQYF
DNA: TGTGCCAGCAGCTTCGAGGGAATTATGGGGACAGAGGGTATGATCTACGAGCAGTACTTC

size: few
J: TRBJ2-1
V: TRBV7-2
D: .
CDR3: CASSPSIGVYNEQFF
DNA: TGTGCCAGCAGCCCATCTATAGGGGTTTACAATGAGCAGTTCTTC

size: few
J: TRBJ1-4
V: TRBV7-7
D: .
CDR3: CASSTILGEKLFF
DNA: TGTGCCAGCAGCACCATCCTGGGTGAAAAACTGTTTTTT

size: many
J: TRBJ1-5
V: TRBV7-2
D: .
CDR3: CASSPGQPYQPQHF
DNA: TGTGCCAGCAGCCCAGGACAGCCATATCAGCCCCAGCATTTT